This TCR beta chain was identified in a study of regulatory T cells in long-lasting Graves disease. CDR1 is DFQATT, CDR2 SNEGSKA, per germline (reference sequence). The CDR3 length is 17 residues. V lost 3 bases, J lost 4 bases, and 18 bases stayed unmatched. Time point noted: newly diagnosed GD, antithyroid drugs for less than 3 months. RNA isolated from PBMCs was used to make the TCR library. Arm-PCR of CDR3 regions and iRepertoire HTBI primers were used to build TCR beta libraries. TCRdb re-derived calls from the multiplex PCR reads in MiXCR, one entry per CDR3 protein. Of roughly 610,000 distinct CDR3 sequences in the sample, about 16% were seen once. These data are also associated with another study on T cells in Graves' hyperthyroidism and ophthalmopathy. This second report adds: In the analysis, a 13 V-J model separated ophthalmopathy from stable hyperthyroidism.

Sequences were derived from peripheral blood mononuclear cells (PBMCs), sampled at new diagnosis, from a patient treated with antithyroid drugs. The chain carries TRBV20-1 and TRBJ2-7; 7 positions match TRBD2. The source of this sequence is a man in his late teens or twenties with Graves disease. CDR3 sequence: CSASMDLGGGSGYEQYF. CDR3 in DNA: TGCAGTGCTAGCATGGACTTGGGCGGCGGGAGCGGGTACGAGCAGTACTTC.